This entry concerns a single T cell receptor beta chain. This clonotype was detected ten times or more. The clone's antigen remains unknown. The record has no base qualities; no much larger clone is one base away. The TCR beta CDR3 regions were amplified from the RNA transcripts. The TCR CDR3 was subjected to a first round of RT-PCR using the HTBI primer set and the Qiagen OneStep RT-PCR kit. A second multiplex PCR round built the libraries, followed by size selection and purification. Paired-end sequencing of the libraries was performed with 100 bp reads on an Illumina HiSeq2000. The source study handled its data this way. SOAPnuke was used to process the raw data, with reads discarded if the reads contained adapters or uncalled bases, had a mean Phred below 15, or lacked an exact constant-primer or identifier match. COPE v1.2.5 was used to merge high-quality paired reads, and clonotypes were defined as unique nucleotide sequences. Clonotypes were aligned to IMGT TRBV, TRBD and TRBJ reference segments using MiTCR v1.1. The analysis included only V-J combinations with a frequency above 0.0001, which together covered 99.2% of the repertoires. The TCS score was defined as F50 (clonal expansion) divided by E x V (chaos), with BLOSUM62-based TCRdist calculated between CDR3 peptides within each V-J. Welch's t-statistics and random forest reduced several hundred V-J features to about 13, which were used in a naive Bayes classifier (R e1071). Starting from the raw public reads, TCRdb applied fastp trimming at Q25, assembled clones with MiXCR and retained in-frame beta chains. Here each entry gathers all rows of one CDR3 protein and keeps the most common genes and DNA. The V and J calls shown here were made by TCRdb, not taken from the authors' results. The sample table lists 350,000 or so distinct CDR3 sequences, approximately 18% of them with a count of one. The ten largest clones represent 15% to 18% of the sample.

The data belong to a study of T cells in Graves' hyperthyroidism and ophthalmopathy (dated by TCRdb to between 2018 and 2021). About the study as a whole: Peripheral blood samples were taken at the time of initial diagnosis, prior to any treatment. TCR V-J signatures able to tell the groups apart were searched for in a discovery cohort of approximately 95 patients, of whom roughly 42 had Graves' ophthalmopathy and 55 to 65 had stable Graves' hyperthyroidism. Prospective prediction of ophthalmopathy was tested in an independent validation cohort of 18 to 20 hyperthyroidism patients and 15 to 17 patients who later progressed to ophthalmopathy. The 75 to 100 discovery patients were divided at random into training and test sets in a 7:3 ratio. In more than five Graves' hyperthyroidism patients, the study also compared T-cell repertoires from thyroid tissue with T-cell repertoires from blood. After blood sampling, hyperthyroidism patients were treated with methimazole at a starting dose of 30 mg daily, and ophthalmopathy patients were treated with high-dose intravenous methylprednisolone. The paper describes TCR Vbeta CDR3 sequencing of 120 to 150 peripheral blood samples, made up of around 41 ophthalmopathy patients, some 80 hyperthyroidism patients and some 17 progressor patients.

Ophthalmopathy patients had moderately to severely active disease, Clinical Activity Score of at least 3, NOSPECS grade of at least 4, and duration under 3 months. Patients with uncontrolled infections, other autoimmune diseases, pregnancy or lactation were excluded. Clinical symptoms, serum thyroxine and TRAb, thyroid ultrasound, and orbital computed tomography formed the basis for the diagnoses. Ficoll-Paque density gradient centrifugation was used to isolate PBMCs from around 10 ml of fresh peripheral blood. Trizol reagent was used to extract total RNA, and RNA quality was then checked on an Agilent 2100 Bioanalyzer. Broad study findings and their caveats: A 13 V-J signature model separated ophthalmopathy from stable hyperthyroidism, with around 91% sensitivity and 81% to 82% specificity in cross-validation and 80%/75% in testing. Blood samples also contained most of the expanded thyroid clonotypes (frequency above 0.001), which suggests that blood repertoires may reflect thyroid immune responses. In validation, the model predicted progression to ophthalmopathy with approximately 71% sensitivity and around 72% specificity, a median of 6.5 months before onset. No statistical method was used to set the sample size in advance, and investigators knew the group allocation.

Sequences were obtained from blood. This clonotype originated in a middle-aged woman with Graves' ophthalmopathy.

The CDR3 has the sequence CASSGRGRTGNTIYF. The DNA is as follows: TGTGCCAGTAGCGGGAGGGGGCGAACTGGAAACACCATATATTTT. The V and J genes are TRBV19 and TRBJ1-3; TRBD1 fits 7 bases in the junction. V trim: 6 bases; J trim: 2 bases; unmatched bases: 7. As encoded in the germline V gene (reference sequence), CDR1 is LNHDA while CDR2 is SQIVND. The CDR3 covers 15 residues, taking in both the cysteine and the phenylalanine. Left in the record is the CDR3 DNA by itself, 45 bases read in frame from the first base.